The present T cell receptor (beta chain) was sequenced within a study of cytomegalovirus exposure and HLA in healthy donors. Study-wide findings and caveats: The investigators catalogued 150 to 200 TCR beta chains as cytomegalovirus-associated. In a later analysis, HLA-C alleles had the fewest associated TCRs, DRB1 alleles the most. A previous analysis found most TCR beta V segments productive roughly 87% or roughly 30% of the time. Apart from CMV serostatus, no immune exposure information was available.

As to this clone: The antigen is undetermined.

With 60 Vbeta and 13 Jbeta primers, the PCR was carried out. TCRdb keeps only in-frame clones here, not all; method: immunoSEQ multiplex PCR. This sample yields around 110,000 clones, of which roughly 66% are seen a single time; over 1.5% belongs to the top ten. The V and J ends lost 6 bases and 2 bases respectively, with 13 bases between them. The germline CDR1 and CDR2 sequences are MNHEY and SMNVEV (reference sequence). This CDR3 comprises 14 residues. The sequenced material came from PBMCs. The clonotype comes from a man in his late teens or twenties in good health and CMV-seronegative. The chain is built from TRBV27 and TRBJ1-2, with a tentative D call TRBD1 (6 bases). The CDR3 DNA follows: TGTGCCAGCAGACCGACGGACAGAAACTATGGCTACACCTTC. It specifies CASRPTDRNYGYTF.